This TCR beta chain was found in a study of cytomegalovirus exposure and HLA in healthy donors. Across the study: Sequencing of 150 million to 200 million T cells in an earlier analysis found roughly 120 million unique TCR beta sequences.

60 Vbeta and 13 Jbeta primers were used in PCR. Sequencing used immunoSEQ multiplex PCR; TCRdb keeps in-frame clones, though not all of them. The sample holds about 140,000 clones, roughly three fifths seen once. In its sample, this clone was seen once. Donors sampled were nominally healthy, though unrecorded immune exposures were likely. This receptor was identified in a woman aged 60-75 years in good health and CMV-seronegative. The sample was PBMCs.

The CDR3 loop reads CASSQDPTGSLSYEQYF. The CDR3 DNA sequence: TGCGCCAGCAGCCAAGATCCTACGGGGAGCCTCTCCTACGAGCAGTACTTC. The chain couples TRBV4-3 to TRBJ2-7, with D perhaps TRBD2 (5 bases). CDR1 and CDR2 (germline): LGHNA, YSLEER. V dropped 0 bases and J dropped 0 bases, with 15 bases sitting between them. The CDR3 is made up of 17 amino acids.